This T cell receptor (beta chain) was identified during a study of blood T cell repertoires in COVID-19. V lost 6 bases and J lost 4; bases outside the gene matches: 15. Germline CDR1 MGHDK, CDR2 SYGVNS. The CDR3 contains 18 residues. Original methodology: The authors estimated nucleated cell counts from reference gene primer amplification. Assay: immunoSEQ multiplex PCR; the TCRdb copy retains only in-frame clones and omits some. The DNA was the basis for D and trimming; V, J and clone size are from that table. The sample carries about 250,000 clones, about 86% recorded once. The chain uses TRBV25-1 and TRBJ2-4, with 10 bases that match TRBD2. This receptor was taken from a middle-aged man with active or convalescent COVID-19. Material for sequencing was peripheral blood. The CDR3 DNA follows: TGTGCCAGCAGCGATACAGCCAGGGCTAGCGGGGGTAAAAACATTCAGTACTTC. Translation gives CASSDTARASGGKNIQYF.